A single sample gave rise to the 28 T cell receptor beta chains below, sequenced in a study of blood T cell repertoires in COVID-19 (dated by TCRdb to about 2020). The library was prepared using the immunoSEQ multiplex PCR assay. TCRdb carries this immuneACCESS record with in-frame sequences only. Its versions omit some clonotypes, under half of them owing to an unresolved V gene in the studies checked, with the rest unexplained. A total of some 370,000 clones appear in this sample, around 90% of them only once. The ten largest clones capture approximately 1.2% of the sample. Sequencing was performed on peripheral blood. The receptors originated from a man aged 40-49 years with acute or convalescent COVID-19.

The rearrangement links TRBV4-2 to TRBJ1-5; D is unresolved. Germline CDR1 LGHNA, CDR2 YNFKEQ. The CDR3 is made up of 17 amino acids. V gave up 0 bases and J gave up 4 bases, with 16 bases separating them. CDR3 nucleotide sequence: TGTGCCAGCAGCCAAGATCAAAAGTCGAGCGGTAATCAGCCCCAGCATTTT. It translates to CASSQDQKSSGNQPQHF.

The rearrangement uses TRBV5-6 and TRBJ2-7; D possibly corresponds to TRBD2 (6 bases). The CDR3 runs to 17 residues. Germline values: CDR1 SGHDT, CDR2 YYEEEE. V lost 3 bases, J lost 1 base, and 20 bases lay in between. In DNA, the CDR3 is TGTGCCAGCAGCTACCGCGGAGGGCGAGCAAGGTCCTACGAGCAGTACTTC. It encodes CASSYRGGRARSYEQYF.

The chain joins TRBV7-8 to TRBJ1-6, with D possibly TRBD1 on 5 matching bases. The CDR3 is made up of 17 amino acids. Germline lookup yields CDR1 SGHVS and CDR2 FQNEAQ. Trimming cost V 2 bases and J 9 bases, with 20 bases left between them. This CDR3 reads CASSLSRVPQEFSPLHF. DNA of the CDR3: TGTGCCAGCAGCTTATCCAGGGTGCCCCAAGAATTTTCACCCCTCCACTTT.

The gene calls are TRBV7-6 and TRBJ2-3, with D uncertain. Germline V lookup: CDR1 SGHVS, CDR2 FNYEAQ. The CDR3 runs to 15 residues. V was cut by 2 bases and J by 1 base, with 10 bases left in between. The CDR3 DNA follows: TGTGCCAGCAGCTTAACGAAGCCGGGCACAGATACGCAGTATTTT. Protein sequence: CASSLTKPGTDTQYF.

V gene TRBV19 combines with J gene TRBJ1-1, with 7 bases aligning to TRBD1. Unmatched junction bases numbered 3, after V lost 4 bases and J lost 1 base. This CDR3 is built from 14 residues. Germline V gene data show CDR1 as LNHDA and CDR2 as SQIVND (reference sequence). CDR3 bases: TGTGCCAGTAGTAGGTCAGGGGGGAACACTGAAGCTTTCTTT. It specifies CASSRSGGNTEAFF.

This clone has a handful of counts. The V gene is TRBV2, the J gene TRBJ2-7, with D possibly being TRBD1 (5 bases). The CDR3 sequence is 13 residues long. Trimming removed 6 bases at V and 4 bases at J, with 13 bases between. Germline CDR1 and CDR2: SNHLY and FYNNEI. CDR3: CASRASGSYEQYF. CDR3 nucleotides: TGTGCCAGCAGGGCCTCAGGGTCGTACGAGCAGTACTTC.

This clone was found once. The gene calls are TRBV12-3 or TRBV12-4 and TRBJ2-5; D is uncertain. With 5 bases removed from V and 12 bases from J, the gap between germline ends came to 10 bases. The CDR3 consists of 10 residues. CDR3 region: CASSPTWKYF. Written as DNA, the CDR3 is TGTGCCAGCAGTCCGACATGGAAGTACTTC.

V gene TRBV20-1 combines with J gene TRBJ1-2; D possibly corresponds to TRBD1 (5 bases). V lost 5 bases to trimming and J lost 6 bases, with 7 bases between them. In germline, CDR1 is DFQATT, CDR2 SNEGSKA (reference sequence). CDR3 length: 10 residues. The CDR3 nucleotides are TGCAGTGCTTCAGGGAATGGCTACACCTTC. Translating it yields CSASGNGYTF.

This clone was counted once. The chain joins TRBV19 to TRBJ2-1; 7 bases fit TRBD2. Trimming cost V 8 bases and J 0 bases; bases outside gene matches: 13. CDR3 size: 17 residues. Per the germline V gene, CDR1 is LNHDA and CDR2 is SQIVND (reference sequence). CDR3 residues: CASWWLAANRSYNEQFF. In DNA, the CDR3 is TGTGCCAGTTGGTGGCTAGCGGCGAACCGCTCCTACAATGAGCAGTTCTTC.

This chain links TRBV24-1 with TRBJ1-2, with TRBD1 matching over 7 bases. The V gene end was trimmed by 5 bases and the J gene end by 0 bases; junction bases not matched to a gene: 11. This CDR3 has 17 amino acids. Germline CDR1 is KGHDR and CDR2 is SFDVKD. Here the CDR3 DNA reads TGTGCCACCAGTGCCTCTTATCTCGGGACAGCTAACTATGGCTACACCTTC. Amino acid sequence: CATSASYLGTANYGYTF.

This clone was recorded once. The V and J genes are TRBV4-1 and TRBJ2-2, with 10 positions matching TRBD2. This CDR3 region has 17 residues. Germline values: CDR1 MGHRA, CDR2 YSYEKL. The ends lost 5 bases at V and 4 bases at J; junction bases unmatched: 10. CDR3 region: CASSKMRTSGGTGELFF. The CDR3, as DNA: TGCGCCAGCAGCAAAATGCGGACTAGCGGTGGCACCGGGGAGCTGTTTTTT.

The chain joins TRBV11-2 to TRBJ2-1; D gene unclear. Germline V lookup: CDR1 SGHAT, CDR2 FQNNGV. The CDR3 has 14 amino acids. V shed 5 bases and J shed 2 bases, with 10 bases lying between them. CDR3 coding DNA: TGTGCCAGCAGCCCCCGAACAGCCTACAATGAGCAGTTCTTC. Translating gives CASSPRTAYNEQFF. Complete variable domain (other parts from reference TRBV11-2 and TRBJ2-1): EAGVAQSPRYKIIEKRQSVAFWCNPISGHATLYWYQQILGQGPKLLIQFQNNGVVDDSQLPKDRFSAERLKGVDSTLKIQPAKLEDSAVYLCASSPRTAYNEQFFGPGTRLTVL.

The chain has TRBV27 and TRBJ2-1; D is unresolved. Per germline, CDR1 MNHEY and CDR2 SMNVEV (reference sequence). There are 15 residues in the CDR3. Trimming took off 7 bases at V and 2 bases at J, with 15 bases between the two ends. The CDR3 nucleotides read TGTGCCAGCATGCAAAGTATACTTGCCTACAATGAGCAGTTCTTC. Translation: CASMQSILAYNEQFF.

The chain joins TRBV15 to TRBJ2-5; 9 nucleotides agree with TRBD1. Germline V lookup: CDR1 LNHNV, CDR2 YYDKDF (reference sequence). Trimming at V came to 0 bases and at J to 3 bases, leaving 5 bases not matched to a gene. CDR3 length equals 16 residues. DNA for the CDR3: TGTGCCACCAGCAGAGATGCACAGGGGGCCAAAGAGACCCAGTACTTC. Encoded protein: CATSRDAQGAKETQYF.

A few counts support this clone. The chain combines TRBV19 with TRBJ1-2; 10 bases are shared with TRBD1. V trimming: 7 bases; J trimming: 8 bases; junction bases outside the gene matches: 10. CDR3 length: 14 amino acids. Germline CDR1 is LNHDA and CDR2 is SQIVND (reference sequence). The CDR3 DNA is TGTGCCAGTACCTGGGACAGGGGCCCGGTGGGCTACACCTTC. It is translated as CASTWDRGPVGYTF.

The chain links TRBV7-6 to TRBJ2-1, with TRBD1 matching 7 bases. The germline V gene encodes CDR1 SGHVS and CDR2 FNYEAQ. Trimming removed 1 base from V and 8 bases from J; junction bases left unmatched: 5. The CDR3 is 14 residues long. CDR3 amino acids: CASSLEGAGYEQFF. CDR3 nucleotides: TGTGCCAGCAGCTTAGAGGGGGCGGGCTATGAGCAGTTCTTC.

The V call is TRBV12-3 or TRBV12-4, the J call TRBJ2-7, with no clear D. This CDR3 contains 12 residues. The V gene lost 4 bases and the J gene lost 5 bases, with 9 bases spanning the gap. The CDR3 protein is CASSYLRDEQYF. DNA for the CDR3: TGTGCCAGCAGTTATTTACGGGACGAGCAGTACTTC.

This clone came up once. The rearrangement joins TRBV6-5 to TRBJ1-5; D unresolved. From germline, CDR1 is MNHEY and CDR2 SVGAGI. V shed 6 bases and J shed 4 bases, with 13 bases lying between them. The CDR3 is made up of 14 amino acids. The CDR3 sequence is CASSRMSGNQPQHF. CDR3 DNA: TGTGCCAGCAGCCGCATGTCGGGGAATCAGCCCCAGCATTTT.

CDR3 DNA sequence: TGTGCCTGGAGTTCACCTAGACAGGGGTACACTGAAGCTTTCTTT. This sequence encodes CAWSSPRQGYTEAFF. V is TRBV30 and J is TRBJ1-1; 8 positions match TRBD1. V shed 2 bases and J 3 bases; nucleotides not matched to a gene: 8. The CDR3 contains 15 residues. Germline V gives CDR1 GTSNPN, CDR2 SVGIG (reference sequence).

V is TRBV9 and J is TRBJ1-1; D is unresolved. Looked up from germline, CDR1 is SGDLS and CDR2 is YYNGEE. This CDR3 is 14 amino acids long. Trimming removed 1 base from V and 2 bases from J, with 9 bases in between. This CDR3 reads CASSVSGANTEAFF. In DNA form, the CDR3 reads TGTGCCAGCAGCGTATCGGGAGCAAACACTGAAGCTTTCTTT.

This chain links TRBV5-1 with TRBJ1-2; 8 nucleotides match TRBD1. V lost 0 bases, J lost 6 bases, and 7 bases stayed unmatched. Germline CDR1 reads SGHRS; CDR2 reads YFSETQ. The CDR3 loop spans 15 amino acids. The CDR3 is CASSLGQGAFDGYTF. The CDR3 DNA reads TGCGCCAGCAGCTTGGGCCAGGGGGCCTTCGATGGCTACACCTTC.

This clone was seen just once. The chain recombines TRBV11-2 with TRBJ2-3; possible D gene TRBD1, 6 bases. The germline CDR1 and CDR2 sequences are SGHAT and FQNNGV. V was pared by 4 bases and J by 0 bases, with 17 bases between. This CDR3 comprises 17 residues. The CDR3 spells CASSSKRDTLSTDTQYF. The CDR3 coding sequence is TGTGCCAGCAGCTCCAAAAGGGACACCCTTAGCACAGATACGCAGTATTTT.

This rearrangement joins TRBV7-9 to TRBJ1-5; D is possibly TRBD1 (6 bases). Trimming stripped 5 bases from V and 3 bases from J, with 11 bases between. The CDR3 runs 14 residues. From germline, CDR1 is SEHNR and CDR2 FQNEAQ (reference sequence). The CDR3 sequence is CASSRGQNNQPQHF. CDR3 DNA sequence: TGTGCCAGCAGCCGCGGACAGAACAATCAGCCCCAGCATTTT.

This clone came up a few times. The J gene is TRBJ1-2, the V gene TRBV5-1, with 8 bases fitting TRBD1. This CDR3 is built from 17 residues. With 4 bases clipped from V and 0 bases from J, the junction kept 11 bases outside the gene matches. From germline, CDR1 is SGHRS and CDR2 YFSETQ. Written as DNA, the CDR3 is TGCGCCAGCAGCCAGGCCGGGACAGGCTCGGCTAACTATGGCTACACCTTC. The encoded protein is CASSQAGTGSANYGYTF.

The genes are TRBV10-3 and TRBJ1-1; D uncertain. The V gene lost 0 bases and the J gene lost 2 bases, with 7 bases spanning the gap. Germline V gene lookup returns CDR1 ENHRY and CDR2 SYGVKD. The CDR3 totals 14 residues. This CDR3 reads CAISESWSNTEAFF. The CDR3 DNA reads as TGTGCCATCAGTGAGTCGTGGAGTAACACTGAAGCTTTCTTT.

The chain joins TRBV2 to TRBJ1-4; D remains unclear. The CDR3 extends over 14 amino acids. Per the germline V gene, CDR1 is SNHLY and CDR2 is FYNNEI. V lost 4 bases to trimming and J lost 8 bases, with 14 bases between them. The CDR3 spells CASSVELRNEKLFF. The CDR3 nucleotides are TGTGCCAGCAGTGTAGAACTTCGAAACGAAAAACTGTTTTTT. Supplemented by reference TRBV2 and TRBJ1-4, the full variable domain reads EPEVTQTPSHQVTQMGQEVILRCVPISNHLYFYWYRQILGQKVEFLVSFYNNEISEKSEIFDDQFSVERPDGSNFTLKIRSTKLEDSAMYFCASSVELRNEKLFFGSGTQLSVL.

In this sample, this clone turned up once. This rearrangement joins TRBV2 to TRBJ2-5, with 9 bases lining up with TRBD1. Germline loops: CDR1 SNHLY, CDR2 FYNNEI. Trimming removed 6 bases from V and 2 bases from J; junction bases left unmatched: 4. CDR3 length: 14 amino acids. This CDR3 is CASSVDRGQETQYF. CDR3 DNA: TGTGCCAGCAGCGTGGACAGGGGTCAAGAGACCCAGTACTTC.

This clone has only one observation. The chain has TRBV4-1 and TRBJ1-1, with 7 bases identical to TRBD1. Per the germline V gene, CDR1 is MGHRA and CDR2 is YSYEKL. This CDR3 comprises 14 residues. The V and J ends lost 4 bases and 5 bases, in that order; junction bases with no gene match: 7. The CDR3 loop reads CASSPRQGRTEAFF. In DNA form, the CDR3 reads TGCGCCAGCAGCCCCCGACAGGGCCGAACTGAAGCTTTCTTT.